This T cell receptor beta chain emerged from a study of vaccination and CD4 T cells after COVID-19. Note on this clonotype: Its antigen is unknown.

The treatment was: roughly 10-day PBMC culture with coronavirus spike peptide pools or control peptides (ViraFEST assay). Study-wide results and limits: The study found that a median about 85% of reactive clones in convalescent patients appeared only post-vaccination. Post-infection sampling omitted early timepoints and covered relatively few convalescent patients.

Cultured CD4+ T cell DNA was sequenced using the Oncomine TCR Beta short-read assay. TCRdb processed the PCR reads anew with MiXCR; each CDR3 protein has one entry. The sample contains roughly 20,000 distinct CDR3 sequences, about 62% of which appear only once. Deletions cut 5 bases from V and 3 bases from J, with 13 bases between. CDR1 and CDR2 from the germline V gene are MNHNS and SASEGT. The CDR3 length is 14 residues. This sequence originates from a human donor who received a COVID-19 vaccine. The chain employs TRBV6-1 and TRBJ2-5; D is unclear. Source: CD4+ T cells from blood, cultured in vitro, taken before SARS-CoV-2 vaccination. CDR3 protein: CASSPGSREETQYF. In DNA, the CDR3 is TGTGCCAGCAGTCCCGGGTCTCGAGAAGAGACCCAGTACTTC.